These 12 T cell receptor beta chains were all obtained from the same sample, sequenced in a study of early T cells in non-severe SARS-CoV-2 infection. Using its own MiXCR run on the 5' RACE reads, TCRdb lists one record per CDR3 protein. Of tens of thousands of distinct CDR3 sequences listed, 8% to 13% are singletons. Sequenced material: whole blood. Every receptor here comes from an adult who was a healthcare worker with PCR-confirmed SARS-CoV-2 infection or an uninfected control (not recorded which).

This clonotype was seen repeatedly, ten times or more. The chain joins TRBV11-2 to TRBJ2-3, with TRBD2 identical over 11 bases. Germline CDR1 is SGHAT and CDR2 is FQNNGV. V shed 5 bases, J shed 2 bases, and the junction held 15 bases outside the gene matches. The CDR3 is 19 amino acids. CDR3 coding DNA: TGTGCCAGCAGCAAGTCGTCGGGACTAGCGGACCGCTACACAGATACGCAGTATTTT. This translates into CASSKSSGLADRYTDTQYF. The entire variable domain, with the rest obtained from reference TRBV11-2 and TRBJ2-3, is as follows: EAGVAQSPRYKIIEKRQSVAFWCNPISGHATLYWYQQILGQGPKLLIQFQNNGVVDDSQLPKDRFSAERLKGVDSTLKIQPAKLEDSAVYLCASSKSSGLADRYTDTQYFGPGTRLTVL.

This clonotype was detected once. This sequence joins TRBV9 and TRBJ1-2, with a tentative D call TRBD1 (6 bases). CDR1 is SGDLS, CDR2 YYNGEE, per germline. Trimming took 2 bases from V and 14 from J, leaving 13 bases between them. The length of the CDR3 is 11 residues. Here the CDR3 reads CASSVRGPPTF. As DNA, the CDR3 is TGTGCCAGCAGCGTTCGGGGGCCTCCGACCTTC.

This clonotype has a handful of counts. The chain combines TRBV28 with TRBJ2-2; D is ambiguous. Trimming left V 1 base short and J 1 base short, with 13 bases between. The CDR3 length is 17 residues. Germline V CDR1 and CDR2: MDHEN, SYDVKM. Written as DNA, the CDR3 is TGTGCCAGCAGTTTATTCCCCCAGGAGTGGAACACCGGGGAGCTGTTTTTT. It codes for CASSLFPQEWNTGELFF. Variable domain in full (rest from reference TRBV28 and TRBJ2-2): DVKVTQSSRYLVKRTGEKVFLECVQDMDHENMFWYRQDPGLGLRLIYFSYDVKMKEKGDIPEGYSVSREKKERFSLILESASTNQTSMYLCASSLFPQEWNTGELFFGEGSRLTVL.

This clonotype showed up many times. This chain joins TRBV6-1 and TRBJ1-2; D not certain. The CDR3 runs 13 residues. Trimming stripped 4 bases from V and 6 bases from J, with 12 bases between. Germline loops: CDR1 MNHNS, CDR2 SASEGT. The DNA for the CDR3 is TGTGCCAGCAGTGTAAGGTATCTGGATGGCTACACCTTC. This sequence encodes CASSVRYLDGYTF.

This clonotype was recorded at least ten times. The chain carries TRBV2 and TRBJ2-5, with a tentative D call TRBD1 (6 bases). In germline, CDR1 is SNHLY, CDR2 FYNNEI. The CDR3 consists of 14 residues. The V gene lost 5 bases and the J gene lost 0 bases, with 10 bases spanning the gap. As DNA, the CDR3 is TGTGCCAGCAGTAAGGACAGTTACCAAGAGACCCAGTACTTC. Translated: CASSKDSYQETQYF.

This clonotype was detected a few times. V usage is TRBV7-6 and J usage is TRBJ2-1; TRBD1 or TRBD2 may be the D gene (5 bases each). The CDR3 covers 13 residues. Germline CDR1 and CDR2: SGHVS and FNYEAQ. The V gene lost 5 bases and the J gene lost 3 bases, with 8 bases spanning the gap. The CDR3 here is CASSNGGYNEQFF. The CDR3 bases are TGTGCCAGCAGCAATGGGGGCTACAATGAGCAGTTCTTC. The full variable domain, with the rest looked up from reference TRBV7-6 and TRBJ2-1, is GAGVSQSPRYKVTKRGQDVALRCDPISGHVSLYWYRQALGQGPEFLTYFNYEAQQDKSGLPNDRFSAERPEGSISTLTIQRTEQRDSAMYRCASSNGGYNEQFFGPGTRLTVL.

This clonotype was detected many times. V usage is TRBV7-9 and J usage is TRBJ2-7; tentatively, D is TRBD1 (5 bases). The length of the CDR3 is 11 residues. The V gene lost 6 bases and the J gene lost 5 bases, with 8 bases spanning the gap. Germline CDR1 is SEHNR and CDR2 is FQNEAQ (reference sequence). The CDR3 is CASSPDNEQYF. In DNA form, the CDR3 reads TGTGCCAGCAGTCCGGACAACGAGCAGTACTTC.

Of note for this clonotype: One base away lies a much larger clone, so this may be a sequencing read error. No conserved phenylalanine or tryptophan is present at the end of the CDR3, so a read error is the likely explanation. The chain couples TRBV5-1 to TRBJ1-2; D is undetermined. Trimming left V 0 bases short and J 6 bases short, with 6 bases between. The CDR3 loop spans 12 amino acids. Germline CDR1 and CDR2: SGHRS and YFSETQ. The CDR3 loop reads CASSLGSHGYTY. For the CDR3, the DNA is TGCGCCAGCAGCTTGGGGAGCCATGGCTACACCTAC.

This chain joins TRBV10-3 and TRBJ2-3; TRBD1 is a possible D gene (5 bases). The V gene's germline CDR1 is ENHRY and CDR2 SYGVKD. The CDR3 is 17 residues long. V was trimmed by 3 bases and J by 2 bases, leaving 18 bases between them. The CDR3 here is CAISEKEFQGHTDTQYF. The CDR3 nucleotides are TGTGCCATCAGTGAAAAAGAATTCCAGGGCCACACAGATACGCAGTATTTT.

The sample holds many counts of this clonotype. CDR3 sequence: CASSDPNRYNEQFF. CDR3 coding DNA: TGTGCCAGCAGTGACCCTAACAGATACAATGAGCAGTTCTTC. The chain carries TRBV6-2 or TRBV6-3 and TRBJ2-1, with D uncertain. Germline CDR1 reads MNHEY; CDR2 reads SVGEGT. CDR3 length: 14 residues. Trimming stripped 5 bases from V and 4 bases from J, with 12 bases between.

This clonotype has more than one count but fewer than ten. The chain employs TRBV7-2 and TRBJ1-3; the D is unclear. The V gene's germline CDR1 is SGHTA and CDR2 FQGNSA. The CDR3 runs to 16 residues. V lost 1 base to trimming and J lost 0 bases, with 10 bases between them. Here the CDR3 DNA reads TGTGCCAGCAGCTTAGAATCTGAATTCTCTGGAAACACCATATATTTT. Translating it yields CASSLESEFSGNTIYF.

This clonotype was counted only a few times. CDR3 sequence: CASSLTGVRYEQYF. The CDR3 nucleotides are TGTGCCAGCAGCTTGACAGGAGTCCGCTACGAGCAGTACTTC. The rearrangement joins TRBV11-1 to TRBJ2-7, with a possible D match to TRBD1 (6 bases). V lost 3 bases and J lost 3, with 12 bases in between. CDR1 is SGHAT, CDR2 FQDESV, per germline (reference sequence). The CDR3 is 14 residues long.